There are a few counts of the clone carrying this TCR beta chain. Its antigen is still unknown. Combining a sample-barcoded 5' primer with a J-beta primer mix, a second PCR ran for roughly 6 to 11 cycles. TCRdb processed the 5' RACE reads anew with MiXCR; each CDR3 protein has one entry. This sample has 600,000 to 1,000,000 distinct CDR3 sequences, with around 25% found just once. This entry belongs to a study of blood T cells in healthy people across ages. Findings of the study overall: Roughly linear age-related decline in beta diversity appeared, significant by age approximately 40. The donors' CMV status was not determined, possibly confounding changes in expanded clonotypes.

Each sample yielded at least 6 million isolated PBMCs. This CDR3 comprises 16 residues. Trimming stripped 1 base from V and 4 bases from J, with 17 bases between. CDR1 and CDR2 (germline): SGHRS, YFSETQ. These data were also reused for a study on T cells of mothers and their children.

The clonotype was recovered from a boy under 18 in good health. The sequencing input was blood. The chain combines TRBV5-1 with TRBJ1-1; a weak D match, TRBD1 (6 bases). CDR3 amino acids: CASSLWAGVGRTEAFF. CDR3 in DNA: TGCGCCAGCAGCTTGTGGGCAGGGGTGGGCCGCACTGAAGCTTTCTTT.